This TCR beta chain was identified during a study of CD8 T cells in Susac syndrome. Findings of the study overall: The authors acknowledged that the study's TCR sequencing and HLA analysis involved relatively few individuals.

In its sample, this clonotype was seen once. Its antigen remains unknown. Reverse transcription of roughly 0.45 to 1 ug RNA was performed with random hexamers. MiXCR, applied by TCRdb to the immunoSEQ multiplex PCR reads, yields one record per CDR3 protein. The sample carries 150,000 to 200,000 distinct CDR3 sequences, 94% recorded once. The CDR3 extends over 15 amino acids. Trimming cost V 1 base and J 0 bases, with 10 bases left between them. TCR beta sequencing covered blood CD8+ and CD4+ T cells. The origin of this receptor is a human donor with multiple sclerosis. Sequences were obtained from CD4+ T cells from PBMCs. The chain employs TRBV12-3 or TRBV12-4 and TRBJ2-7; D remains unclear. CDR3 protein: CASSLGGDSSYEQYF. DNA of the CDR3: TGTGCCAGCAGTTTAGGAGGTGATAGCTCCTACGAGCAGTACTTC.